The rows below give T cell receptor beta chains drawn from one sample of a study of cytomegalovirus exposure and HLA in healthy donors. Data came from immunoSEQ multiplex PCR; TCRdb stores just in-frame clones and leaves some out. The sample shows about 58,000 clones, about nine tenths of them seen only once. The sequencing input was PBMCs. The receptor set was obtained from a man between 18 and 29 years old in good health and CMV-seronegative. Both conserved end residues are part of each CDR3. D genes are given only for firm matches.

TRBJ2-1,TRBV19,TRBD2,CATEGLAGEEQFF,TGTGCCACCGAGGGTTTAGCGGGGGAGGAGCAGTTCTTC
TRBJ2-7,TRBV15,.,CATSRDRGGSYEQYF,TGTGCCACCAGCAGAGATCGAGGGGGCTCCTACGAGCAGTACTTC
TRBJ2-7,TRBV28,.,CASSPGGASSYEQYF,TGTGCCAGCAGTCCTGGCGGGGCGAGCTCCTACGAGCAGTACTTC
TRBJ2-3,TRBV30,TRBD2,CAGTTSGNTDTQYF,TGTGCCGGTACGACTAGCGGGAACACAGATACGCAGTATTTT
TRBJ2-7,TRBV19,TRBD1,CATTGGSYEQYF,TGTGCCACTACAGGGGGCTCCTACGAGCAGTACTTC
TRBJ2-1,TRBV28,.,CASSLAENNEQFF,TGTGCCAGCAGTTTGGCGGAGAACAATGAGCAGTTCTTC
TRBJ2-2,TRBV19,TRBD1,CASRRTGDGIAGELFF,TGTGCCAGTAGAAGGACAGGGGACGGTATCGCCGGGGAGCTGTTTTTT
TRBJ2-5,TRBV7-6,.,CASSPQETQYF,TGTGCCAGCAGCCCACAAGAGACCCAGTACTTC
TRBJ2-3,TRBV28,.,CASSLGWAGTDTQYF,TGTGCCAGCAGTTTAGGTTGGGCAGGCACAGATACGCAGTATTTT
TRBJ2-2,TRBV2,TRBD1,CASSGQGAPDTGELFF,TGTGCCAGCAGTGGACAGGGGGCGCCGGACACCGGGGAGCTGTTTTTT
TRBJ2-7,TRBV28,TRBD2,CASKAGEHYEQYF,TGTGCCAGCAAGGCGGGAGAGCACTACGAGCAGTACTTC
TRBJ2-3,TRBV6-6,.,CASSYLQGSTDTQYF,TGTGCCAGCAGTTACTTGCAGGGGAGCACAGATACGCAGTATTTT
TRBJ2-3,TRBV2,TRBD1,CASSQTGDRTDTQYF,TGTGCCAGCAGCCAAACAGGGGACCGCACAGATACGCAGTATTTT
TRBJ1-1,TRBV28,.,CASSFSTEAFF,TGTGCCAGCAGTTTTAGTACTGAAGCTTTCTTT
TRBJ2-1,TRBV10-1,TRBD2,CASSAPKLAGGPSSSYNEQFF,TGCGCCAGCAGTGCCCCGAAACTAGCGGGAGGGCCTTCGAGCTCCTACAATGAGCAGTTCTTC
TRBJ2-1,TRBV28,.,CASNDPQGITNNEQFF,TGTGCCAGCAACGACCCGCAGGGAATAACGAACAATGAGCAGTTCTTC
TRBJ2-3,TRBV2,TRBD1,CASRRGQTNTDTQYF,TGTGCCAGCAGGAGGGGACAGACAAACACAGATACGCAGTATTTT
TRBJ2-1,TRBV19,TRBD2,CASSFPGRVAGVSEQFF,TGTGCCAGTAGTTTCCCGGGTCGAGTAGCGGGAGTTAGTGAGCAGTTCTTC
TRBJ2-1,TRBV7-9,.,CASSPMGGPSERYNEQFF,TGTGCCAGCAGCCCCATGGGGGGGCCTTCTGAAAGGTACAATGAGCAGTTCTTC
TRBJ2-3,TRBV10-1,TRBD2,CAILKGLAGLTTTDTQYF,TGCGCCATCCTGAAGGGACTAGCGGGATTAACTACCACAGATACGCAGTATTTT
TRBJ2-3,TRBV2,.,CASKAAENTDTQYF,TGTGCCAGCAAGGCAGCGGAGAACACAGATACGCAGTATTTT
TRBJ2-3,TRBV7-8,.,CASSLSREIADTQYF,TGTGCCAGCAGCTTGTCGAGGGAAATTGCAGATACGCAGTATTTT
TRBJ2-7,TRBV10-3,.,CAIRRATGQPYEQYF,TGTGCCATCAGGCGAGCTACCGGACAGCCTTACGAGCAGTACTTC